A selection of T cell receptor beta chains follows, all from one sample in a study of T cell responses to AZD1222 COVID-19 vaccine. Libraries were prepared by immunoSEQ multiplex PCR; TCRdb keeps only in-frame clonotypes and omits some of them. The table has some 150,000 clones, approximately 90% seen once; the top ten hold about 1.9%. The sequences come from peripheral blood, collected 28 days after the second AZD1222 dose. Receptors were obtained from an adult who received the AZD1222 COVID-19 vaccine. Each CDR3 is given with its conserved first and last residue.

V: TRBV7-3; length: 15; J: TRBJ2-1; CDR3: CASSPTQRLHNEQFF
V: TRBV12-3/TRBV12-4; length: 13; J: TRBJ1-1; CDR3: CASSLDGLGEAFF
V: TRBV6-5; length: 13; J: TRBJ1-1; CDR3: CASSPADGAEAFF
V: TRBV5-8; length: 14; J: TRBJ1-4; CDR3: CASRRDRESEKLFF
V: TRBV27; length: 13; J: TRBJ1-1; CDR3: CASSFDPNTEAFF
V: TRBV27; length: 17; J: TRBJ1-1; CDR3: CASSFSPGTGGGTEAFF
V: TRBV7-9; length: 14; J: TRBJ2-1; CDR3: CASSSGRVYNEQFF
V: TRBV3-1/TRBV3-2; length: 14; J: TRBJ1-1; CDR3: CASSEPVGNTEAFF
V: TRBV6-6; length: 14; J: TRBJ2-3; CDR3: CASLRGGIGDTQYF
V: TRBV14; length: 15; J: TRBJ1-2; CDR3: CASSLHRGANYGYTF
V: TRBV5-1; length: 12; J: TRBJ1-3; CDR3: CASSLEGYTIYF
V: TRBV4-1; length: 15; J: TRBJ2-5; CDR3: CASSQDTSFYATQYF
V: TRBV5-5; length: 14; J: TRBJ1-1; CDR3: CASTLWGEDTEAFF
V: TRBV2; length: 11; J: TRBJ1-1; CDR3: CASIQQGDHFF
V: TRBV30; length: 13; J: TRBJ2-7; CDR3: CAWSVGHQSEQYF
V: TRBV7-9; length: 17; J: TRBJ2-1; CDR3: CASSLIAGQGVYNEQFF
V: TRBV27; length: 11; J: TRBJ1-3; CDR3: CASSAGNTIYF
V: TRBV19; length: 13; J: TRBJ1-2; CDR3: CASSITGPADYTF
V: TRBV2; length: 14; J: TRBJ1-5; CDR3: CASSSQGINQPQHF
V: TRBV9; length: 15; J: TRBJ1-3; CDR3: CASSGRLSSGNTIYF
V: TRBV19; length: 13; J: TRBJ2-3; CDR3: CASREPGTDTQYF
V: TRBV6-6; length: 14; J: TRBJ2-2; CDR3: CASSYSVEVGELFF
V: TRBV5-1; length: 12; J: TRBJ2-1; CDR3: CASRYRPNEQFF
V: TRBV18; length: 15; J: TRBJ1-1; CDR3: CASSPIELGNTEAFF